Listed below are T cell receptor beta chains from one sample, sequenced in a study of blood T cell repertoires in COVID-19. Generated by immunoSEQ multiplex PCR, the TCRdb table keeps only in-frame clones and is missing some. Here the sample spans more than 150,000 clones, almost 80% being singletons. The source material was PBMCs or T cells enriched from blood (not recorded which). These receptors were taken from a woman aged 45 to 65 who had recovered from COVID-19. Each CDR3 is given with its conserved first and last residue. D genes are given only for firm matches. Not all rows give a size; the values are once, few, many and, for expanded clones, a class.

.	.	TRBJ2-7	TRBV19	TGTGCCAGTAGTGCAGCGGGACATACAACCTACGAGCAGTACTTC	CASSAAGHTTYEQYF
TRBD1	few	TRBJ1-3	TRBV5-1	TGCGCCAGCAGCTTGGGGGACAGGGGACACACCATATATTTT	CASSLGDRGHTIYF
.	.	TRBJ2-1	TRBV2	TGTGCCAGCACGAGGTTTAATGAGCAGTTCTTC	CASTRFNEQFF
TRBD1	.	TRBJ1-2	TRBV12-3/TRBV12-4	TGTGCCAGCCTTAGGGCGACAGGGGTGGGCTACACCTTC	CASLRATGVGYTF
TRBD2	once	TRBJ2-7	TRBV6-1	TGTGCCAGCAGTGAAGGCTGGTCTAGCGGGTCGGGGCAGTACTTC	CASSEGWSSGSGQYF
TRBD2	few	TRBJ2-5	TRBV7-2	TGTGCCAGCAGCCTTACTCCCGGGACTAGGATAGAGACCCAGTACTTC	CASSLTPGTRIETQYF
TRBD1	.	TRBJ2-2	TRBV11-1	TGTGCCAGCAGCAAACAGACAGGGTTCGGGGAGCTGTTTTTT	CASSKQTGFGELFF
TRBD1	.	TRBJ1-5	TRBV30	TGTGCCTGGAGTGCCTCTCTCTCCGGTGGGACAGGGAAACAGCCCCAGCATTTT	CAWSASLSGGTGKQPQHF
TRBD1	.	TRBJ1-1	TRBV9	TGTGCCAGCAGCGAGATGACAGGGTGGAACACTGAAGCTTTCTTT	CASSEMTGWNTEAFF
.	.	TRBJ2-7	TRBV6-5	TGTGCCACCTCCAAACAGGGTTACGAGCAGTACTTC	CATSKQGYEQYF
.	.	TRBJ2-2	TRBV25-1	TGTGCCAGCAGTGAATATACGCAGGCCGGGGAGCTGTTTTTT	CASSEYTQAGELFF
TRBD1	.	TRBJ2-1	TRBV27	TGTGCCAGCAGGGGACAGGGACTAAATGAGCAGTTCTTC	CASRGQGLNEQFF
.	few	TRBJ1-1	TRBV9	TGTGCCAGCAGCCCTCAAACAGGGAACACTGAAGCTTTCTTT	CASSPQTGNTEAFF
.	.	TRBJ2-7	TRBV28	TGTGCCAGCACCACGAGCTGGGGCCACGAGCAGTACTTC	CASTTSWGHEQYF
.	.	TRBJ2-7	TRBV19	TGTGCCAGTAGTATGAGGTTTACGGAGGGAAGACACGAGCAGTACTTC	CASSMRFTEGRHEQYF
TRBD1	.	TRBJ2-7	TRBV5-1	TGCGCCAGCAGCTTGGCATACATTGGGACAGGGCTCGAGCAGTACTTC	CASSLAYIGTGLEQYF
TRBD1	.	TRBJ1-1	TRBV27	TGTGCCAGCAGTTTGGGTACCGGGACAGTGAACACTGAAGCTTTCTTT	CASSLGTGTVNTEAFF
TRBD2	few	TRBJ2-1	TRBV6-5	TGTGCCAGCACCCCGGGGGGCAATGAGCAGTTCTTC	CASTPGGNEQFF
TRBD1	.	TRBJ2-7	TRBV25-1	TGTGCCAGCACCGAAGGGGGCGCAGCCTACGAGCAGTACTTC	CASTEGGAAYEQYF
.	.	TRBJ2-5	TRBV7-6	TGTGCCAGCAAGAGCGGAGAGACCCAGTACTTC	CASKSGETQYF
TRBD1	once	TRBJ1-4	TRBV4-3	TGCGCCAGCAGCTTCACGGGACAGGGGGATGAAAAACTGTTTTTT	CASSFTGQGDEKLFF
.	once	TRBJ2-1	TRBV24-1	TGTGCCACCAGTGATTTGCTCGGGAGCGGTATCAATGAGCAGTTCTTC	CATSDLLGSGINEQFF
.	.	TRBJ1-2	TRBV19	TGTGCCAGTAGTAAGTCCGGTGGTTATGGCTACACCTTC	CASSKSGGYGYTF
TRBD2	.	TRBJ2-5	TRBV6-1	TGTGCCAGCAGTGAAGTTGCAGGGCGGGGGGAGACCCAGTACTTC	CASSEVAGRGETQYF
TRBD2	.	TRBJ2-7	TRBV2	TGTGCCAGCAGTCTTACTAGCGGCCCCTACGAGCAGTACTTC	CASSLTSGPYEQYF
.	.	TRBJ2-1	TRBV4-2	TGTGCCAGCAGCCAAGATTTACCCGTAATTCCCGGGGGAGATGAGCAGTTCTTC	CASSQDLPVIPGGDEQFF
.	.	TRBJ1-5	TRBV28	TGTGCCAGCAGTTACACAGGGTTGACTCAGCCCCAGCATTTT	CASSYTGLTQPQHF
TRBD1	.	TRBJ1-2	TRBV6-4	TGTGCCAGCAGTGACTCGACAGGGGGAGGAGGCTACACCTTC	CASSDSTGGGGYTF
TRBD2	few	TRBJ2-1	TRBV3-1/TRBV3-2	TGTGCCAGCAGCCGGGGACTAGCGGCCAATGAGCAGTTCTTC	CASSRGLAANEQFF
.	.	TRBJ1-1	TRBV18	TGTGCCAGCTCACCATCAGGTCAGGACACTGAAGCTTTCTTT	CASSPSGQDTEAFF
TRBD1	.	TRBJ1-6	TRBV6-5	TGTGCCAGCACCCCGGGACAGGGTCGATCACCCCTCCACTTT	CASTPGQGRSPLHF
TRBD1	.	TRBJ2-7	TRBV28	TGTGCCAGCAGCAGAGGACAGGGGACCTACGAGCAGTACTTC	CASSRGQGTYEQYF
TRBD2	.	TRBJ2-1	TRBV5-5	TGTGCCAGCAGCTTGGGACTAGCGGCCGTAGATGAGCAGTTCTTC	CASSLGLAAVDEQFF
TRBD1	.	TRBJ1-2	TRBV7-9	TGTGCCAGCAGCTTAACCGGGACAGGGTATGGCTACACCTTC	CASSLTGTGYGYTF
TRBD1	.	TRBJ1-2	TRBV5-6	TGTGCCAGCAGCTACGGACAGGGTGATGGCTACACCTTC	CASSYGQGDGYTF
.	.	TRBJ1-3	TRBV30	TGTGCCTGGAGCCTCGGGGGTTCTGGAAACACCATATATTTT	CAWSLGGSGNTIYF
.	once	TRBJ2-7	TRBV7-2	TGTGCCAGCAGCCCCCTCGGTGGTCCGTACGAGCAGTACTTC	CASSPLGGPYEQYF
.	.	TRBJ2-1	TRBV28	TGTGCCAGCAGTTTACGAGACGGGTCCTCCTACAATGAGCAGTTCTTC	CASSLRDGSSYNEQFF
.	.	TRBJ2-1	TRBV18	TGTGCCAGCTCACTAATACCCCCTAACCTTTACCGTAATGAGCAGTTCTTC	CASSLIPPNLYRNEQFF
TRBD1	.	TRBJ1-5	TRBV18	TGTGCCAGCTCACCCCTCGGACAGGACCTAACGCCCCAGCATTTT	CASSPLGQDLTPQHF
TRBD2	.	TRBJ2-7	TRBV9	TGTGCCAGCAGCGTAGGTCCCCCCATAGCGGGAGGGGTCTACGAGCAGTACTTC	CASSVGPPIAGGVYEQYF
.	.	TRBJ2-4	TRBV3-1/TRBV3-2	TGTGCCAGCAGCTTGAGGGCCGCCCAAATTCAGTACTTC	CASSLRAAQIQYF
TRBD2	.	TRBJ2-5	TRBV2	TGTGCCAGCAGTGTGGGGGGGGAGACCCAGTACTTC	CASSVGGETQYF